The present T cell receptor (beta chain) was sequenced within a study of Tregs in tolerant kidney transplant recipients. The CDR3 extends over 15 amino acids. From germline, CDR1 is LNHDA and CDR2 SQIVND (reference sequence). V shed 3 bases and J shed 1 base, with 11 bases lying between them. Produced via immunoSEQ multiplex PCR; TCRdb's table is partial and in-frame only. The table includes approximately 260,000 clones, approximately 84% detected once. J is TRBJ2-3 and V is TRBV19, with D perhaps matching TRBD2 (6 bases). The sequenced sample was CD4+ T cells from blood. This clonotype was obtained from a human donor in good health. CDR3 nucleotides: TGTGCCAGTAGTATGTCCGGGACTCGCACAGATACGCAGTATTTT. Amino acid sequence: CASSMSGTRTDTQYF.